This T cell receptor beta chain was observed in a study of T-cell reconstitution after alpha-beta-depleted transplantation in children. Trimming at V came to 1 base and at J to 8 bases, leaving 5 bases not matched to a gene. Germline CDR1 reads SGHTA; CDR2 reads FQGNSA. This CDR3 spans 16 amino acids. Worth noting for this clonotype: Its antigen remains unidentified.

Researchers prepared the TCRbeta library using unique molecular identifiers, the study reports. TCRdb reprocessed the PCR reads via MiXCR and lists one record per CDR3 protein. The sample lists around 440,000 distinct CDR3 sequences; about 17% were seen once. Overall study results and limits: Elevated TCRbeta diversity at day 60 was traced, in some patients, to surviving recipient T cells and thymic progenitors. At the one-year point after transplant, T-cell counts and TCRbeta diversity were found to come mostly from T cells that had been newly produced. The study reportedly traced alpha-beta T cells about two months after transplant to several hundred expanded graft clones.

The source was PBMCs, mostly from graft donor cells, collected 360 days after TCRalphabeta/CD19-depleted stem cell transplant. The rearrangement uses TRBV7-2 and TRBJ2-1; 13 nucleotides line up with TRBD2. The source of this sequence is a boy less than two years old who had a stem cell transplant for Wiskott-Aldrich syndrome, so the T cells may come from the graft donor. This CDR3 reads CASSLGLAGGGHEQFF. The CDR3 region has the DNA TGTGCCAGCAGCTTAGGACTAGCGGGAGGTGGCCATGAGCAGTTCTTC. The whole variable domain, filled in from reference TRBV7-2 and TRBJ2-1, reads GAGVSQSPSNKVTEKGKDVELRCDPISGHTALYWYRQSLGQGLEFLIYFQGNSAPDKSGLPSDRFSAERTGGSVSTLTIQRTQQEDSAVYLCASSLGLAGGGHEQFFGPGTRLTVL.